The TCR beta chain under discussion was sequenced for a study of cytomegalovirus exposure and HLA in healthy donors. Across the study: Falling in the Caucasian-associated ancestry cluster were about 80% of approximately 410 genotyped donors. General observations from the study: Serostatus for CMV was the only available immune exposure information.

Note on this clone: Its antigen is currently unknown.

Germline-derived CDR1 and CDR2 are MNHNS and SASEGT. The ends were cut back, 6 bases at V and 4 bases at J, with 18 bases in the middle. The CDR3 is 15 residues long. PCR primers comprised 60 Vbeta and 13 Jbeta primers. The method was immunoSEQ multiplex PCR; TCRdb's version includes in-frame clones alone and lacks a portion of them. The repertoire has approximately 260,000 clones, just under 85% of them found once; the top ten carry 2%. The TCR sequence derives from a woman aged 40 to 50 in good health and CMV-seropositive. The sequenced material came from PBMCs. This chain joins TRBV6-1 and TRBJ1-1; D is perhaps TRBD1 (6 bases). CDR3 protein: CASRSDSVGSTEAFF. In DNA form, the CDR3 reads TGTGCCAGCAGATCGGACAGCGTCGGTAGCACTGAAGCTTTCTTT.